Described below is a single TCR beta chain sequence and its context. Its antigen remains unknown. The entry originates in a study of cytomegalovirus exposure and HLA in healthy donors. Overall study results and limits: CMV serostatus was the sole immune exposure data available. Earlier analysis found most TCR beta V segments productive about 87% or about 30% of the time.

The CDR3 loop spans 18 amino acids. The V gene's germline CDR1 is MGHRA and CDR2 YSYEKL. V gave up 2 bases and J gave up 2 bases; unmatched junction bases: 12. A multiplex PCR was run with 60 Vbeta primers and 13 Jbeta primers. The repertoire was sequenced with immunoSEQ multiplex PCR; TCRdb's copy has only in-frame clones and lacks some. Of some 150,000 clones in the sample, 77% were seen once. The TCR was taken from a woman aged 35 to 49 in good health and CMV-seronegative. Sequencing was done on a sample of PBMCs. The chain employs TRBV4-1 and TRBJ2-5, with 9 bases matching TRBD2. The CDR3 protein is CASSQPRVLAGQQETQYF. DNA of the CDR3: TGCGCCAGCAGCCAACCCCGAGTCCTAGCGGGGCAACAAGAGACCCAGTACTTC.